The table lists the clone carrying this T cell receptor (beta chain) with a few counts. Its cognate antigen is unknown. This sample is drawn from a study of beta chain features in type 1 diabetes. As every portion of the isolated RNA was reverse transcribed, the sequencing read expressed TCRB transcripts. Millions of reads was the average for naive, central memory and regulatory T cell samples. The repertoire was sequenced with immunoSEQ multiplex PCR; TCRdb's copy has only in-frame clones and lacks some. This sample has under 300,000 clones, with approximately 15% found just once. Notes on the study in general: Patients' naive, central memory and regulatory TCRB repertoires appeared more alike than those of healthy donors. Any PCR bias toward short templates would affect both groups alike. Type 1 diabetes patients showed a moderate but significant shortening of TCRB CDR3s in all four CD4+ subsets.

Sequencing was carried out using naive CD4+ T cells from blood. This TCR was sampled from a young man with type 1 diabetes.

The CDR3 DNA sequence: TGCAGTGCCCGGAGGGGCGAGACCCAGTACTTC. This gives the protein CSARRGETQYF. V and J are TRBV20-1 and TRBJ2-5; D possibly corresponds to TRBD2 (6 bases). Germline lookup yields CDR1 DFQATT and CDR2 SNEGSKA (reference sequence). Trimming pared 6 bases from V and 5 bases from J, leaving 10 bases between. The CDR3 spans 11 residues.